This passage covers 14 T cell receptor beta chains from one sample sequenced in a study of T cell changes during pregnancy in multiple sclerosis. TCRdb's table, derived via immunoSEQ multiplex PCR, lists solely in-frame clones and lacks some. This sample has about 64,000 clones; roughly 92% occur once, and the top ten carry about 1.5%. Specimen: peripheral blood, collected in the second trimester of pregnancy. These receptors all stem from a female donor with multiple sclerosis, enrolled in a pregnancy study.

The V gene is TRBV2, the J gene TRBJ1-1, with TRBD1 identical over 9 bases. The CDR3 has 13 amino acids. The germline gives CDR1 SNHLY, CDR2 FYNNEI. Losses at the gene ends were 6 bases for V and 8 bases for J; bases not matched to a gene: 7. The CDR3 reads CASSPDRGTEAFF. DNA of the CDR3: TGTGCCAGCAGCCCCGACAGGGGGACCGAAGCTTTCTTT.

CDR3 protein: CASRGLAGGGDTQYF. CDR3 DNA sequence: TGTGCCAGTAGGGGACTAGCGGGGGGCGGAGATACGCAGTATTTT. V gene TRBV19 combines with J gene TRBJ2-3, with TRBD2 identical over 15 bases. This CDR3 has 15 amino acids. Per germline, CDR1 LNHDA and CDR2 SQIVND (reference sequence). The J segment lost 5 bases and the V segment lost 6 bases, leaving 3 bases of the junction unmatched.

The chain employs TRBV9 and TRBJ2-2; the D gene is possibly TRBD2 (6 bases). Looked up from germline, CDR1 is SGDLS and CDR2 is YYNGEE. This CDR3 is built from 15 residues. The V gene lost 4 bases and the J gene lost 0 bases, with 10 bases spanning the gap. CDR3 in DNA: TGTGCCAGCAGCTCCGGGACTCCGAACACCGGGGAGCTGTTTTTT. Protein product: CASSSGTPNTGELFF. Full variable domain (outside the CDR3, taken from reference TRBV9 and TRBJ2-2): DSGVTQTPKHLITATGQRVTLRCSPRSGDLSVYWYQQSLDQGLQFLIQYYNGEERAKGNILERFSAQQFPDLHSELNLSSLELGDSALYFCASSSGTPNTGELFFGEGSRLTVL.

J is TRBJ2-1 and V is TRBV2, with TRBD1 as a possible D gene (5 bases). V lost 1 base and J 4 bases, leaving 17 bases between the germline ends. Per the germline V gene, CDR1 is SNHLY and CDR2 is FYNNEI. This CDR3 has 17 amino acids. CDR3: CASSEGEQASRYNEQFF. The CDR3, as DNA: TGTGCCAGCAGTGAAGGAGAACAGGCCTCTCGGTACAATGAGCAGTTCTTC.

V usage is TRBV6-5 and J usage is TRBJ2-7, with 7 bases aligning to TRBD1. CDR3 length: 15 residues. V dropped 4 bases and J dropped 3; count of bases not matched to a gene: 9. Germline values: CDR1 MNHEY, CDR2 SVGAGI. CDR3 coding DNA: TGTGCCAGCAGTTCTACCGGGACAGTTATCTACGAGCAGTACTTC. It yields the protein CASSSTGTVIYEQYF.

The V call is TRBV15, the J call TRBJ1-2; TRBD1 matches at 8 bases. Trimming removed 2 bases from V and 8 bases from J; junction bases left unmatched: 7. The CDR3 loop spans 14 amino acids. CDR1 is LNHNV and CDR2 is YYDKDF in the germline V gene (reference sequence). CDR3 region: CATSRLLDRDGYTF. CDR3 nucleotide sequence: TGTGCCACCAGCAGACTTTTGGACAGGGACGGCTACACCTTC.

J is TRBJ2-1 and V is TRBV28; 9 nucleotides line up with TRBD2. V lost 2 bases and J lost 8; bases outside the gene matches: 10. Germline CDR1 is MDHEN and CDR2 is SYDVKM. The CDR3 is 16 amino acids. The CDR3, as DNA: TGTGCCAGCAGTTTACGCGGGGGGACTAGCCCCTATGAGCAGTTCTTC. Translation gives CASSLRGGTSPYEQFF.

The CDR3 here is CASGRHEQYF. The CDR3 region has the DNA TGTGCCAGCGGCCGTCACGAGCAGTACTTC. The V call is TRBV27, the J call TRBJ2-7; D gene uncertain. This CDR3 region has 10 residues. V lost 8 bases to trimming and J lost 5 bases, with 7 bases between them. Germline-derived CDR1 and CDR2 are MNHEY and SMNVEV (reference sequence).

The chain employs TRBV30 and TRBJ2-2; the D is unclear. The CDR3 is made up of 16 amino acids. The germline V gene encodes CDR1 GTSNPN and CDR2 SVGIG (reference sequence). V lost 0 bases and J 6 bases, leaving 17 bases between the germline ends. For the CDR3, the DNA is TGTGCCTGGAGTGTTTTAGCCAGTAGCCCCGCCGGGGAGCTGTTTTTT. Protein product: CAWSVLASSPAGELFF.

The V gene is TRBV6-5, the J gene TRBJ2-7, with D possibly TRBD2 on 6 matching bases. Germline values: CDR1 MNHEY, CDR2 SVGAGI. The CDR3 is 13 residues long. With 6 bases removed from V and 0 bases from J, the gap between germline ends came to 9 bases. DNA of the CDR3: TGTGCCAGCAGCCTGACTAGCTCCTACGAGCAGTACTTC. It is translated as CASSLTSSYEQYF.

This rearrangement joins TRBV5-4 to TRBJ2-1, with TRBD2 identical over 10 bases. CDR3 length equals 15 residues. Looked up from germline, CDR1 is SGHNT and CDR2 is YYREEE (reference sequence). V was clipped by 4 bases and J by 6 bases; unmatched bases: 7. The chain's CDR3 is CASSPKAGGPNEQFF. The CDR3 DNA reads as TGTGCCAGCAGCCCAAAAGCGGGAGGGCCCAATGAGCAGTTCTTC.

This chain links TRBV4-1 with TRBJ2-7; 9 positions match TRBD2. The V gene end was trimmed by 4 bases and the J gene end by 2 bases; junction bases not matched to a gene: 12. The germline gives CDR1 MGHRA, CDR2 YSYEKL. The CDR3 runs to 17 residues. In DNA, the CDR3 is TGCGCCAGCAGCCTCCTATTAGCGGGAGATTTTCCCTACGAGCAGTACTTC. It encodes CASSLLLAGDFPYEQYF.

The chain uses TRBV5-1 and TRBJ1-2, with D tentatively TRBD1 (5 bases). The CDR3 runs 15 residues. Trimming took 0 bases from V and 5 from J, leaving 14 bases between them. Per the germline V gene, CDR1 is SGHRS and CDR2 is YFSETQ. The CDR3 spells CASSLATGKGYGYTF. The CDR3, as DNA: TGCGCCAGCAGCTTGGCTACAGGTAAAGGGTATGGCTACACCTTC.

The chain joins TRBV5-1 to TRBJ2-2; tentatively, D is TRBD1 (5 bases). Germline values: CDR1 SGHRS, CDR2 YFSETQ. This CDR3 is 14 amino acids long. Trimming removed 4 bases at V and 4 bases at J, with 11 bases between. The CDR3 loop reads CASSLTVPTGELFF. In DNA form, the CDR3 reads TGCGCCAGCAGCCTGACAGTTCCCACCGGGGAGCTGTTTTTT.